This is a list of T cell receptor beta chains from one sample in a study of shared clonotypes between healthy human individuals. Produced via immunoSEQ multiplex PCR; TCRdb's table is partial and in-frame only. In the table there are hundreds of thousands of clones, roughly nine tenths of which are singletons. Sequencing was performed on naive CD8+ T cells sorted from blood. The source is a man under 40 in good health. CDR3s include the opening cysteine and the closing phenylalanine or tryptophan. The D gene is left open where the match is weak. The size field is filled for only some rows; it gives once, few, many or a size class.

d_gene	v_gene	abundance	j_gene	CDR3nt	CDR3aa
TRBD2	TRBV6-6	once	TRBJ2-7	TGTGCCAGCAGTCCCGGGACTAGGAGCGAGCAGTACTTC	CASSPGTRSEQYF
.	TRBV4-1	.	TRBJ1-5	TGCGCCAGCAGCCTCAAGAGATCGGGGAATCAGCCCCAGCATTTT	CASSLKRSGNQPQHF
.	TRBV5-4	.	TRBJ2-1	TGTGCCAGCAGCGCGGCCGGTTCCAATGAGCAGTTCTTC	CASSAAGSNEQFF
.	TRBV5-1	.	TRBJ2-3	TGCGCCAGCAGCTTGGCGCCGGAAAGAGCCACAGATACGCAGTATTTT	CASSLAPERATDTQYF
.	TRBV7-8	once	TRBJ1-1	TGTGCCAGCAGCTTAGATCGGGCAGTGAACACTGAAGCTTTCTTT	CASSLDRAVNTEAFF
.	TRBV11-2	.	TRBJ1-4	TGTGCCAGCAGACAAGGGGCAGGGGCTCCTAATGAAAAACTGTTTTTT	CASRQGAGAPNEKLFF
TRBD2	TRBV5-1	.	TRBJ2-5	TGCGCCAGCAGCTCGCAGCGGGAGGGGGGGAAGACCCAGTACTTC	CASSSQREGGKTQYF
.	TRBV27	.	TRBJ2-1	TGTGCCAGCAGTTTAGCCGGATTGGGGGGGCAGTTCTTC	CASSLAGLGGQFF
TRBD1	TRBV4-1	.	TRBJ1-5	TGCGCCAGCAGCCAAGGCACAGGGGGTGACAATCAGCCCCAGCATTTT	CASSQGTGGDNQPQHF
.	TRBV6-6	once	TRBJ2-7	TGTGCCAGCACGAGGCGGAGCGTCCCTATCTACGAGCAGTACTTC	CASTRRSVPIYEQYF
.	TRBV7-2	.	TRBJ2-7	TGTGCCAGCAAGGGGGGCGGATACGAGCAGTACTTC	CASKGGGYEQYF
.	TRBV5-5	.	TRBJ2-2	TGTGCCAGCAGGACGGCGACACCGCCTAGCACCGGGGAGCTGTTTTTT	CASRTATPPSTGELFF
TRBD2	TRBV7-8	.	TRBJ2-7	TGTGCCAGCAGCTTAGCGCCAGCGGGGACCTACGAGCAGTACTTC	CASSLAPAGTYEQYF
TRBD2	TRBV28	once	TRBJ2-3	TGTGCCAGCACAACGGGAACAGGGCGGTCTATTGCGGGAGGGCGAATCTCCGCAGATACGCAGTATTTT	CASTTGTGRSIAGGRISADTQYF
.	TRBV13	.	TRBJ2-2	TGTGCCAGCAGCTTAGTCGGACCCACCGGGGAGCTGTTTTTT	CASSLVGPTGELFF
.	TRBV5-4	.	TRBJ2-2	TGTGCCAGCAGCTTAAACAACTTTAGGAACACCGGGGAGCTGTTTTTT	CASSLNNFRNTGELFF
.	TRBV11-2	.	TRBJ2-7	TGTGCCAGCAGCCGAGAGGCGGCAGGGAAGTACGAGCAGTACTTC	CASSREAAGKYEQYF
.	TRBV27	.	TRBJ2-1	TGTGCCAGCAGTATATCCCGGACTCTTAACAATGAGCAGTTCTTC	CASSISRTLNNEQFF
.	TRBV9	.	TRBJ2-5	TGTGCCAGCAGCGTTCGCGGGGTATCCGGGACGGATGAAGAGACCCAGTACTTC	CASSVRGVSGTDEETQYF
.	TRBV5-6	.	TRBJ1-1	TGTGCCAGCAGCCTGGGGAGTACTGAAGCTTTCTTT	CASSLGSTEAFF
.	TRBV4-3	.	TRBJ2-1	TGCGCCAGCAGCGACAGAAATGAGCAGTTCTTC	CASSDRNEQFF
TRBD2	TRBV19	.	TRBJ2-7	TGTGCCAGTAGTACCGGACTAGCGAGAAGCTCCTACGAGCAGTACTTC	CASSTGLARSSYEQYF
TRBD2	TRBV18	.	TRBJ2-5	TGTGCCAGCTCACCACGGGGGAGGGCCTCGGAGACCCAGTACTTC	CASSPRGRASETQYF
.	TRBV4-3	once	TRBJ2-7	TGCGCCAGCAGCCAAGTGCGGCAGGGCCGCGAGCAGTACTTC	CASSQVRQGREQYF
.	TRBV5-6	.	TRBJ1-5	TGTGCCAGCAGCATTGAACGAGGGGCTAGCAATCAGCCCCAGCATTTT	CASSIERGASNQPQHF
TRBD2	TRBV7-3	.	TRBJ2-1	TGTGCCAGCAGCCAACCATCTGGGACTAGCGATAGCTCCTACAATGAGCAGTTCTTC	CASSQPSGTSDSSYNEQFF
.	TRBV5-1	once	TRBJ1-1	TGCGCCAGCAACAAGGAAAAAATCGACACTGAAGCTTTCTTT	CASNKEKIDTEAFF
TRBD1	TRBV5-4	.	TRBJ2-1	TGTGCCAGCAGCTCACTGGGGACAGGGGTGAACAATGAGCAGTTCTTC	CASSSLGTGVNNEQFF
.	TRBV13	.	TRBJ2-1	TGTGCCAGCAGCCCAGGGGTCTCCTACAATGAGCAGTTCTTC	CASSPGVSYNEQFF
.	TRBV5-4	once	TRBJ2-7	TGTGCCATCGGCAGGGACTCCTACGAGCAGTACTTC	CAIGRDSYEQYF
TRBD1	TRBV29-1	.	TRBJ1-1	TGCAGCGTTGAAGTGACAGGGTCTGAAGCTTTCTTT	CSVEVTGSEAFF
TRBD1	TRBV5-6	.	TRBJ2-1	TGTGCCAGCAGCTTGGGGGACAGGGGAGGGTTCTTC	CASSLGDRGGFF
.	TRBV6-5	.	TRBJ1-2	TGTGCCAGCAGTTACTTGTCCGAGCGGGACGGCTACACCTTC	CASSYLSERDGYTF
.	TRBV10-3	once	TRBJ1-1	TGTGCCATCAGCGAGCAGAAGGGTGGGGAAGCTTTCTTT	CAISEQKGGEAFF
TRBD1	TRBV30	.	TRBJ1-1	TGTGCCTGGGGACAGGGCGGTCGCACTGAAGCTTTCTTT	CAWGQGGRTEAFF
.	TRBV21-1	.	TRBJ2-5	TGTGCCAGCAGCAAAGCGCGGCGACAGGGGGAGGAGACCCAGTACTTC	CASSKARRQGEETQYF
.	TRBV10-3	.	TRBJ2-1	TGTGCCATCAGTGAGTCGATGGAGGGTGAGCAGTTCTTC	CAISESMEGEQFF
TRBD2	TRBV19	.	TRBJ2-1	TGTGCCAGCTCTATAGCGGGAGTCTACAATGAGCAGTTCTTC	CASSIAGVYNEQFF
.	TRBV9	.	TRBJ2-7	TGTGCCAGCAGCTCAACCGGGTTTAGCTCCTACGAGCAGTACTTC	CASSSTGFSSYEQYF
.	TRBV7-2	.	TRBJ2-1	TGTGCCAGCAGCCAGGCTCCTGGTCTGGAGGACTCCTACAATGAGCAGTTCTTC	CASSQAPGLEDSYNEQFF
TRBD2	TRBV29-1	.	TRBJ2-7	TGCAGCGTTGGCCGACTAGCGGGAGGTTACGAGCAGTACTTC	CSVGRLAGGYEQYF
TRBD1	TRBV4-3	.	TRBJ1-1	TGCGCCAGCAGCCGGGGGACAGGGGTGAACACTGAAGCTTTCTTT	CASSRGTGVNTEAFF
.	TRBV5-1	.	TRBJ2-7	TGCGCCAGCAGCTCCGGAATCCGCCCCTACGAGCAGTACTTC	CASSSGIRPYEQYF
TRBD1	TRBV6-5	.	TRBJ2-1	TGTGCCAGCAGTTACTCAAGGGCGACAGGGGTTTCTGAGCAGTTCTTC	CASSYSRATGVSEQFF
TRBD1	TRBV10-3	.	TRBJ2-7	TGTGCCATCAGCGGGACCGACAGGGGATACGAATTCGAGCAGTACTTC	CAISGTDRGYEFEQYF
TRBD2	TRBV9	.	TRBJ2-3	TGTGCCAGCAGCCCCCGTGGAGCGGGAGGTCATGTGGATACGCAGTATTTT	CASSPRGAGGHVDTQYF
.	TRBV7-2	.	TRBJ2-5	TGTGCCAGCAGCCAGAGGTACAGTTGGGTTTACTTC	CASSQRYSWVYF
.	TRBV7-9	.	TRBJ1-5	TGTGCCAGCAGCTTCTCCGACAGTCATCAGCCCCAGCATTTT	CASSFSDSHQPQHF